This TCR beta chain came from a study of cytomegalovirus exposure and HLA in healthy donors. Looking at the study overall: The 130 or so validation repertoires, a later analysis reported, used the same platform as the 550 to 700 repertoires from the first cohort. Study-level findings and limits: Both high specificity and high sensitivity reportedly marked the classifier's diagnosis of cytomegalovirus status. Subsequent analysis revealed that first-cohort TCR clusters tended to co-occur in the roughly 120 validation repertoires. It was 150 or so TCR beta chains that were listed as cytomegalovirus-associated.

Comments on this clone: What it recognizes is unknown.

The data were produced by immunoSEQ multiplex PCR, yet TCRdb's version contains in-frame clones alone and is incomplete. The sample consists of 55,000 to 75,000 clones, about 90% of them appearing once. There are 17 residues in the CDR3. V trimming: 6 bases; J trimming: 2 bases; junction bases outside the gene matches: 12. From germline, CDR1 is ENHRY and CDR2 SYGVKD. The V and J genes are TRBV10-3 and TRBJ2-1; 8 nucleotides match TRBD2. Sequenced: PBMCs. This clonotype was sampled from a man between 18 and 35 years old in good health and CMV-seronegative. The CDR3 bases are TGTGCCATCAGGATAACTTCCGGGACTAGTGCCTACAATGAGCAGTTCTTC. Translating it yields CAIRITSGTSAYNEQFF.